These 10 T cell receptor beta chains share one sample of origin, sequenced in a study of blood T cell repertoires in COVID-19. This table comes from immunoSEQ multiplex PCR, and its TCRdb copy is limited to in-frame clones, with some not included. The table lists a few hundred thousand clones, roughly nine tenths of them singletons. The sample consisted of peripheral blood. The receptors stem from a woman in her forties or fifties with COVID-19, enrolled during active disease.

DNA for the CDR3: TGTGCCAGCAGTTTATTGGGACAGGGGAGCAATCAGCCCCAGCATTTT. Encoded protein: CASSLLGQGSNQPQHF. The chain joins TRBV28 to TRBJ1-5; 10 nucleotides agree with TRBD1. CDR1 and CDR2 from the germline V gene are MDHEN and SYDVKM. CDR3 length: 16 residues. V dropped 1 base and J dropped 1; count of bases not matched to a gene: 1. Full variable domain (missing parts from reference TRBV28 and TRBJ1-5): DVKVTQSSRYLVKRTGEKVFLECVQDMDHENMFWYRQDPGLGLRLIYFSYDVKMKEKGDIPEGYSVSREKKERFSLILESASTNQTSMYLCASSLLGQGSNQPQHFGDGTRLSIL.

This clone was observed a single time. The V and J genes are TRBV20-1 and TRBJ2-3; maybe TRBD2 (6 bases). V was shortened by 3 bases and J by 0 bases, with 16 bases between the two germline ends. Germline lookup yields CDR1 DFQATT and CDR2 SNEGSKA (reference sequence). The CDR3 covers 16 residues. CDR3 nucleotide sequence: TGCAGTGCTAGTTCGGGCGCGGGGATAAGCACAGATACGCAGTATTTT. Its protein product is CSASSGAGISTDTQYF.

This clone came up a few times. The V gene is TRBV6-6, the J gene TRBJ1-1, with D perhaps TRBD1 (5 bases). Germline values: CDR1 MNHNY, CDR2 SVGAGI (reference sequence). Trimming left V 4 bases short and J 4 bases short, with 19 bases between. CDR3 length: 16 residues. The chain's CDR3 is CASSFPLGDRGTEAFF. The CDR3 DNA reads TGTGCCAGCAGTTTCCCGCTCGGAGATAGGGGCACTGAAGCTTTCTTT.

V is TRBV11-1 and J is TRBJ1-1; D is unclear. Deletions cut 5 bases from V and 4 bases from J, with 11 bases between. Germline V gives CDR1 SGHAT, CDR2 FQDESV (reference sequence). The CDR3 contains 13 residues. The CDR3 sequence is CASSLREITEAFF. CDR3 coding DNA: TGTGCCAGCAGCCTCCGGGAGATCACTGAAGCTTTCTTT. Complete variable domain (other parts from reference TRBV11-1 and TRBJ1-1): EAEVAQSPRYKITEKSQAVAFWCDPISGHATLYWYRQILGQGPELLVQFQDESVVDDSQLPKDRFSAERLKGVDSTLKIQPAELGDSAMYLCASSLREITEAFFGQGTRLTVV.

V and J are TRBV4-1 and TRBJ2-3, with D perhaps matching TRBD2 (6 bases). The V end lost 3 bases, the J end lost 2 bases, and 9 bases lay between the germline ends. Germline values: CDR1 MGHRA, CDR2 YSYEKL. The CDR3 totals 14 residues. DNA for the CDR3: TGCGCCAGCAGCCATGCGGGGTTCACAGATACGCAGTATTTT. Protein sequence: CASSHAGFTDTQYF.

The chain links TRBV12-3 or TRBV12-4 to TRBJ1-2; the match to TRBD1 covers 7 bases. The CDR3 has 13 amino acids. With 3 bases clipped from V and 5 bases from J, the junction kept 3 bases outside the gene matches. The CDR3 spells CASSFTGEYGYTF. The CDR3 coding sequence is TGTGCCAGCAGTTTTACAGGGGAATATGGCTACACCTTC.

The rearrangement uses TRBV6-6 and TRBJ1-5, with 7 bases matching TRBD1. The CDR3 is 13 residues long. With 6 bases clipped from V and 6 bases from J, the junction kept 5 bases outside the gene matches. CDR1 and CDR2 (germline): MNHNY, SVGAGI (reference sequence). The CDR3 loop reads CASRPDRAQPQHF. CDR3 in DNA: TGTGCCAGCAGGCCAGACAGGGCTCAGCCCCAGCATTTT.

V usage is TRBV7-6 and J usage is TRBJ2-7; perhaps TRBD1 as D (6 bases). The CDR3 has 15 residues. From germline, CDR1 is SGHVS and CDR2 FNYEAQ. V was trimmed by 1 base and J by 3 bases, leaving 13 bases between them. The chain's CDR3 is CASSLGQGKLYEQYF. CDR3 nucleotide sequence: TGTGCCAGCAGCTTAGGGCAGGGGAAGCTCTACGAGCAGTACTTC.

The chain couples TRBV28 to TRBJ1-2; TRBD1 matches 9 bases. The germline CDR1 and CDR2 sequences are MDHEN and SYDVKM. The CDR3 consists of 15 residues. J lost 4 bases, V lost 3 bases, and 6 bases had no gene match. CDR3 amino acids: CASSFQGQGPYGYTF. The CDR3 coding sequence is TGTGCCAGCAGTTTCCAGGGACAGGGTCCCTATGGCTACACCTTC.

This chain links TRBV30 with TRBJ2-7, with 8 bases identical to TRBD1. Germline values: CDR1 GTSNPN, CDR2 SVGIG (reference sequence). The CDR3 is made up of 17 amino acids. V lost 2 bases to trimming and J lost 3 bases; unmatched junction nucleotides: 15. CDR3 nucleotide sequence: TGTGCCTGGAGTACCCCCCTGGACAGGGCGGGGTTCTACGAGCAGTACTTC. This gives the protein CAWSTPLDRAGFYEQYF.